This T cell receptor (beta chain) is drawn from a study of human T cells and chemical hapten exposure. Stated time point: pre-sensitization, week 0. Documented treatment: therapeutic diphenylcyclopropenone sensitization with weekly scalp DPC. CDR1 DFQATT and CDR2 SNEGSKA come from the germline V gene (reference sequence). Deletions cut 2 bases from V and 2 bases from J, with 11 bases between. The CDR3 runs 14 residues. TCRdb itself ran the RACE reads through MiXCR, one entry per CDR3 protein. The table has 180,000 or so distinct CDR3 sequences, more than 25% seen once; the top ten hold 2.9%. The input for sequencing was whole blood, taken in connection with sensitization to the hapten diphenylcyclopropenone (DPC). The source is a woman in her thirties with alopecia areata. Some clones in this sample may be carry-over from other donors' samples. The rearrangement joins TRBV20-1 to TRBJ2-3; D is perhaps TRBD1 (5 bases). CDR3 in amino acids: CSARTSGFTDTQYF. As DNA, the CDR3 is TGCAGTGCTAGAACGTCAGGGTTCACAGATACGCAGTATTTT.